Below, one T cell receptor beta chain is given with its context. The sample originates from a study of blood T cell repertoires in COVID-19. Generated by immunoSEQ multiplex PCR, the TCRdb table keeps only in-frame clones and is missing some. Altogether 250,000 or so clones are present, roughly 90% being singletons, with the ten largest covering approximately 3%. Clinical histories supplied by participants themselves formed the basis of cohort assignment. With 0 bases removed from V and 1 base from J, the gap between germline ends came to 19 bases. CDR3 length: 18 residues. Germline V gene data show CDR1 as MGHRA and CDR2 as YSYEKL.

The chain joins TRBV4-1 to TRBJ2-7, with D maybe TRBD2 (6 bases). The receptor comes from a man in his forties who had been exposed to COVID-19. The source material was PBMCs or T cells enriched from blood (not recorded which). CDR3 nucleotide sequence: TGCGCCAGCAGCCAAGAGGGGGGTCGGGAGCAGCGTTCCTACGAGCAGTACTTC. It specifies CASSQEGGREQRSYEQYF.